The 12 T cell receptor beta chains listed next were all sequenced from one sample in a study of CD8 T cells in ankylosing spondylitis. TCRdb itself ran the 5' RACE reads through MiXCR, one entry per CDR3 protein. This table holds approximately 290,000 distinct CDR3 sequences, around 20% found once. What was sequenced was blood, either unsorted or a sorted T cell fraction (not recorded which). Every receptor here comes from a female donor with ankylosing spondylitis or in good health (not recorded which).

This clonotype came up a few times. This rearrangement joins TRBV20-1 to TRBJ1-1, with D possibly TRBD1 on 6 matching bases. V lost 6 bases, J lost 5 bases, and 16 bases lay in between. Looked up from germline, CDR1 is DFQATT and CDR2 is SNEGSKA (reference sequence). CDR3 length: 13 residues. In DNA form, the CDR3 reads TGCAGTGCGCACAGGGAGGTAAGAACTGAAGCTTTCTTT. This translates into CSAHREVRTEAFF.

This clonotype appeared a few times. This chain uses TRBV6-5 with TRBJ2-7; 9 positions agree with TRBD1. Trimming took 2 bases from V and 0 from J; bases not matched to a gene: 11. The CDR3 is 18 amino acids. The germline gives CDR1 MNHEY, CDR2 SVGAGI. The CDR3 DNA is TGTGCCAGCAGTTACCGACGGGAGACAGGGGGGATCTCCTACGAGCAGTACTTC. Its protein product is CASSYRRETGGISYEQYF.

V usage is TRBV12-3 or TRBV12-4 and J usage is TRBJ1-2; 8 bases align to TRBD1. The CDR3 covers 16 residues. Trimming at V came to 3 bases and at J to 6 bases, leaving 12 bases not matched to a gene. CDR3 amino acids: CASSLGTGVSVHGYTF. In DNA form, the CDR3 reads TGTGCCAGCAGTTTGGGGACAGGAGTCTCAGTCCATGGCTACACCTTC.

CDR3 coding DNA: TGCGCCAGCAGCCAAGATTCTTCCGGGAGAAAGATCGGGGAGCTGTTTTTT. Encoded protein: CASSQDSSGRKIGELFF. V gene TRBV4-3 combines with J gene TRBJ2-2, with D tentatively TRBD2 (6 bases). Trimming cost V 0 bases and J 7 bases, with 18 bases left between them. This CDR3 region has 17 residues. Germline V lookup: CDR1 LGHNA, CDR2 YSLEER.

This chain links TRBV24-1 with TRBJ1-2; 9 bases line up with TRBD1. Looked up from germline, CDR1 is KGHDR and CDR2 is SFDVKD. This CDR3 spans 13 amino acids. V dropped 3 bases and J dropped 10; count of bases not matched to a gene: 5. The CDR3 is CATSDPGTGNYTF. The CDR3 DNA is TGTGCCACCAGTGATCCTGGGACAGGGAACTACACCTTC.

The table lists this clonotype with a few counts. The gene calls are TRBV5-1 and TRBJ2-7, with 7 bases that match TRBD1. V lost 0 bases to trimming and J lost 2 bases; unmatched junction nucleotides: 5. The CDR3 totals 15 residues. CDR1 and CDR2 (germline): SGHRS, YFSETQ. In nucleotides, the CDR3 is TGCGCCAGCAGCTTGGGGGACAGACTACCCTACGAGCAGTACTTC. Translating gives CASSLGDRLPYEQYF. The whole variable domain, remainder taken from reference TRBV5-1 and TRBJ2-7, is KAGVTQTPRYLIKTRGQQVTLSCSPISGHRSVSWYQQTPGQGLQFLFEYFSETQRNKGNFPGRFSGRQFSNSRSEMNVSTLELGDSALYLCASSLGDRLPYEQYFGPGTRLTVT.

The rearrangement joins TRBV14 to TRBJ2-5; D gene uncertain. Germline V CDR1 and CDR2: SGHDN, FVKESK. This CDR3 spans 14 amino acids. V was shortened by 4 bases and J by 5 bases, with 14 bases between the two germline ends. CDR3 region: CASSRAARRETQYF. DNA of the CDR3: TGTGCCAGCAGCCGTGCGGCACGTCGGGAGACCCAGTACTTC.

This clonotype was observed a handful of times. The chain links TRBV28 to TRBJ2-7, with a possible D match to TRBD1 (6 bases). In germline, CDR1 is MDHEN, CDR2 SYDVKM. V shed 5 bases and J shed 4 bases, with 18 bases lying between them. This CDR3 has 15 residues. CDR3 DNA: TGTGCCAGCAGTCCCCGGGACACGAAGATATACGAGCAGTACTTC. Its translation is CASSPRDTKIYEQYF.

This chain connects TRBV28 to TRBJ2-3; TRBD1 might be the D (5 bases). CDR3 length equals 21 residues. The V end was cut by 10 bases, the J end by 8 bases, with 43 bases between. CDR1 and CDR2 (germline): MDHEN, SYDVKM. As DNA, the CDR3 is TGTGCCATCTCAGGGTACCCAACCTCTGACCCGCACAGATACGCAGTATTTACGCAGTATTTT. Its protein is CAISGYPTSDPHRYAVFTQYF.

This clonotype was observed a few times. The J gene is TRBJ1-2, the V gene TRBV27, with TRBD1 as a possible D gene (6 bases). CDR1 is MNHEY and CDR2 is SMNVEV in the germline V gene (reference sequence). With 8 bases removed from V and 8 bases from J, the gap between germline ends came to 21 bases. The CDR3 contains 14 residues. CDR3 in amino acids: CASGQTGESWGYTF. The CDR3 DNA sequence: TGTGCCAGCGGGCAGACAGGAGAGAGTTGGGGCTACACCTTC.

This clonotype turned up a few times. The gene calls are TRBV4-3 and TRBJ1-4, with D uncertain. The CDR3 is 14 residues long. V lost 2 bases and J lost 3, with 7 bases in between. From germline, CDR1 is LGHNA and CDR2 YSLEER. The CDR3 protein is CASSQQVSNEKLFF. In DNA form, the CDR3 reads TGCGCCAGCAGCCAACAGGTGTCTAATGAAAAACTGTTTTTT.

The chain combines TRBV30 with TRBJ1-2; D might be TRBD1 (6 bases). V shed 6 bases and J shed 7 bases, with 9 bases lying between them. Germline V lookup: CDR1 GTSNPN, CDR2 SVGIG (reference sequence). The length of the CDR3 is 10 residues. The CDR3, as DNA: TGTGCCTGTAGGACAGCTGGCTACACCTTC. Encoded protein: CACRTAGYTF.